This T cell receptor beta chain was profiled in a study of blood T cells in healthy people across ages. Overall study findings and caveats: PBMCs went unsorted, and a conclusive naive versus antigen-experienced comparison was therefore prevented.

The use of a sample-barcoded 5' primer and a J-beta primer mix characterized a second PCR of about 6 to 12 cycles. MiXCR, run by TCRdb on the 5' RACE reads, gives a single entry per CDR3 protein. Of hundreds of thousands of distinct CDR3 sequences detected, under 70% appear once; the ten largest clones hold over 30%. On this clonotype itself: Antigen specificity is unknown.

The germline gives CDR1 DFQATT, CDR2 SNEGSKA (reference sequence). This CDR3 is built from 16 residues. Deletions cut 0 bases from V and 3 bases from J, with 16 bases between. The sequence was obtained from a man aged 55 to 70 in good health. Sequencing was carried out using blood. V is TRBV20-1 and J is TRBJ2-3; TRBD1 or TRBD2 may be the D gene (5 bases each). CDR3 region: CSARDRGKAGTDTQYF. CDR3 DNA: TGCAGTGCTAGAGATCGGGGCAAGGCAGGAACAGATACGCAGTATTTT.